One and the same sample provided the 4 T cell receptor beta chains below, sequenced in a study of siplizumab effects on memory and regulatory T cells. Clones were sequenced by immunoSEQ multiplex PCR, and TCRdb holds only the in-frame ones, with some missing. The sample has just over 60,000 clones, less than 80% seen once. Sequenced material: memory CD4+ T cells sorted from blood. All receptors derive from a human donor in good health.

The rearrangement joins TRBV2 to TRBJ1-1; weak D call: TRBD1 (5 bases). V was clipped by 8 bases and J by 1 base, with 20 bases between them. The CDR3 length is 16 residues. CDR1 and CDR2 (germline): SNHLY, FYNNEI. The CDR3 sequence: CASRSSWGESNTEAFF. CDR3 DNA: TGTGCCAGCCGGTCGTCGTGGGGGGAGTCGAACACTGAAGCTTTCTTT.

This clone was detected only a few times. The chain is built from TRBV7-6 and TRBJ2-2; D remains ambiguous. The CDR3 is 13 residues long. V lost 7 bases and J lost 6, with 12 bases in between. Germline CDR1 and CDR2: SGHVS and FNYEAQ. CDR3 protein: CASTDPGSGELFF. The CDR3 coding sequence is TGTGCCAGCACCGACCCCGGGTCCGGGGAGCTGTTTTTT.

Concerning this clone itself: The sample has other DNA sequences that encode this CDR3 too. The CDR3: CASSLVDRSTDTQYF. In DNA, the CDR3 is TGTGCCAGCAGCTTAGTGGACCGCAGCACAGATACGCAGTATTTT. The chain has TRBV11-2 and TRBJ2-3; D is ambiguous. The V gene's germline CDR1 is SGHAT and CDR2 FQNNGV. Trimming removed 1 base at V and 0 bases at J, with 8 bases between. This CDR3 spans 15 amino acids.

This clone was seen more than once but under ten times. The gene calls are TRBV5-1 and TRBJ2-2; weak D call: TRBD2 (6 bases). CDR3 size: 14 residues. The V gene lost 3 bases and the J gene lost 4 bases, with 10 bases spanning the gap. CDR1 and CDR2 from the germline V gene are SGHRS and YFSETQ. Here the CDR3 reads CASSSLASTGELFF. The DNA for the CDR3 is TGCGCCAGCAGCTCCCTAGCGTCCACCGGGGAGCTGTTTTTT.